This TCR beta chain came from a study of cytomegalovirus exposure and HLA in healthy donors. PCR employed 60 Vbeta and 13 Jbeta primers. The method was immunoSEQ multiplex PCR; TCRdb's version includes in-frame clones alone and lacks a portion of them. The repertoire consists of around 200,000 clones, with roughly 79% occurring once and the leading ten covering around 1.9%. There are 17 residues in the CDR3. The V gene end was trimmed by 4 bases and the J gene end by 0 bases; junction bases not matched to a gene: 9. The germline V gene has CDR1 SEHNR and CDR2 FQNEAQ (reference sequence). This clonotype originated in a man aged 30 to 45 in good health and CMV-seronegative. The sample consisted of PBMCs. The rearrangement uses TRBV7-9 and TRBJ1-5; TRBD1 matches at 7 bases. The DNA for the CDR3 is TGTGCCAGCAGCTCTAACACCGGGACAGATAGCAATCAGCCCCAGCATTTT. It yields the protein CASSSNTGTDSNQPQHF.